This note documents a single TCR beta chain sequence. The antigen is not known. V shed 8 bases and J shed 2 bases, with 13 bases lying between them. Germline CDR1 is SNHLY and CDR2 is FYNNEI. This CDR3 region has 13 residues. The sample is drawn from a study of early stage breast cancer tumors. General study points: Commonly generated sequences made up most enriched TCRB sequences shared between patients. Compared with adjacent normal breast, tumors showed 2.5 to 3-fold denser, more clonal T cells. Blood repertoires resembled normal breast more than tumor.

TCRdb keeps only in-frame clones here, not all; method: immunoSEQ multiplex PCR. The sample holds about 21,000 clones, about 80% seen once. The clonotype comes from a person between 60 and 69 years old with breast cancer. The sample consisted of blood. This chain connects TRBV2 to TRBJ2-7, with D maybe TRBD1 (5 bases). The CDR3 reads CASVGQLTYEQYF. The CDR3 region has the DNA TGTGCCAGCGTGGGGCAGCTAACCTACGAGCAGTACTTC.